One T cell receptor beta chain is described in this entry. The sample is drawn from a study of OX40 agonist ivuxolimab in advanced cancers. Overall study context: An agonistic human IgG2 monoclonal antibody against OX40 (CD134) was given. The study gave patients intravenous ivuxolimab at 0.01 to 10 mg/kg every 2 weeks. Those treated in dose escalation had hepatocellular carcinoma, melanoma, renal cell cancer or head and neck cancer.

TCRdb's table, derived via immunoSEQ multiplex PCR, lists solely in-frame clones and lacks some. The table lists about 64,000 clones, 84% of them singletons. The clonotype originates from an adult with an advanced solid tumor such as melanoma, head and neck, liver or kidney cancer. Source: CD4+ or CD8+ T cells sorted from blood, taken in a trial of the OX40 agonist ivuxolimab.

CDR3 sequence: CASSLANPGLAPYEQYF. In nucleotides, the CDR3 is TGTGCCAGCTCATTAGCTAACCCGGGACTAGCGCCCTACGAGCAGTACTTC. The V and J genes are TRBV18 and TRBJ2-7; the match to TRBD2 covers 10 bases. The CDR3 covers 17 residues. Trimming cost V 5 bases and J 2 bases; bases outside gene matches: 12. Germline values: CDR1 KGHSH, CDR2 LQKENI.